One sample yielded the 5 T cell receptor beta chains listed below, sequenced in a study of blood T cell repertoires in COVID-19 (dated by TCRdb to 2020 to 2021). The library was obtained by the immunoSEQ multiplex PCR assay. TCRdb retrieved this table from immuneACCESS and kept in-frame rearrangements only. Not all clones are present; in checked studies, unresolved V genes account for under half, and no reason is known for the remainder. The sample table holds 40,000 to 50,000 clones, of which approximately 90% were seen once. The top ten clones comprise 5% to 5.5% of the sample. Sequencing was performed on peripheral blood. Receptors originate from a man in his 70s with acute or convalescent COVID-19.

This clone was recorded only once. The chain is built from TRBV5-1 and TRBJ2-1; 11 bases map to TRBD2. The length of the CDR3 is 16 residues. Germline V gene data show CDR1 as SGHRS and CDR2 as YFSETQ. V shed 1 base and J 8 bases; nucleotides not matched to a gene: 8. CDR3 coding DNA: TGCGCCAGCAGCTTGACCAGACTAGCGGGGAACCATGAGCAGTTCTTC. Translation: CASSLTRLAGNHEQFF.

This chain joins TRBV27 and TRBJ1-1; the D gene is possibly TRBD1 (5 bases). The V gene's germline CDR1 is MNHEY and CDR2 SMNVEV (reference sequence). V lost 2 bases and J 4 bases, leaving 14 bases between the germline ends. This CDR3 region has 15 residues. The CDR3 nucleotides read TGTGCCAGCAGTTTAGTTTGGGGCGGACCCACTGAAGCTTTCTTT. It specifies CASSLVWGGPTEAFF.

The V and J genes are TRBV24-1 and TRBJ2-7; D gene unclear. Germline CDR1 KGHDR, CDR2 SFDVKD. Trimming took off 5 bases at V and 2 bases at J, with 6 bases between the two ends. The CDR3 has 12 residues. CDR3 residues: CATSGDTYEQYF. CDR3 coding DNA: TGTGCCACCAGTGGAGACACCTACGAGCAGTACTTC.

V is TRBV11-2 and J is TRBJ1-2; the D gene is possibly TRBD1 (5 bases). Germline assignment: CDR1 SGHAT and CDR2 FQNNGV. V gave up 3 bases and J gave up 7 bases, with 21 bases separating them. The CDR3 loop spans 16 amino acids. The chain's CDR3 is CASSFELVGGRSGYTF. DNA of the CDR3: TGTGCCAGCAGCTTCGAGCTAGTGGGGGGACGGTCTGGCTACACCTTC.

The chain is built from TRBV5-1 and TRBJ1-4; TRBD1 matches at 12 bases. The CDR3 sequence is 18 residues long. V lost 5 bases and J lost 4; bases outside the gene matches: 12. The V gene's germline CDR1 is SGHRS and CDR2 YFSETQ. CDR3 sequence (DNA): TGCGCCAGCAGAAGATGGGGACAGGGGGCGGGGAGTAATGAAAAACTGTTTTTT. Encoded protein: CASRRWGQGAGSNEKLFF.